These 9 T cell receptor beta chains were sequenced from one sample in a study of cytomegalovirus exposure and HLA in healthy donors (dated by TCRdb to the late 2010s). The receptor library was made with the immunoSEQ multiplex PCR assay. For the multiplex PCR, a mixture combining 60 forward primers for TCR Vbeta segments and 13 reverse primers for TCR Jbeta segments was used. TCRdb provides this immuneACCESS table in a form limited to in-frame rearrangements. Some clones are lacking; in checked studies, under half of them reflect an unresolved V gene, and why the rest are absent is not known. The sample table shows about 160,000 clones, and around 80% are seen once. Clones ranked in the top ten supply more than 3.5% of the sample. The sample comprised PBMCs. The receptors were sampled from a middle-aged man in good health and CMV-seronegative.

The chain uses TRBV29-1 and TRBJ2-5; 7 bases are a match to TRBD2. Germline loops: CDR1 SQVTM, CDR2 ANQGSEA. Trimming removed 3 bases from V and 5 bases from J; junction bases left unmatched: 6. The CDR3 is made up of 13 amino acids. The DNA for the CDR3 is TGCAGCGTTGATGTGGGGGGGACGGAGACCCAGTACTTC. Its translation is CSVDVGGTETQYF.

This sequence joins TRBV2 and TRBJ2-2, with D possibly matching TRBD1 (5 bases). This CDR3 is built from 14 residues. V was pared by 3 bases and J by 5 bases, with 10 bases between. CDR1 and CDR2 (germline): SNHLY, FYNNEI. The CDR3 loop reads CASSETARTGELFF. The CDR3 region has the DNA TGTGCCAGCAGTGAGACAGCAAGGACCGGGGAGCTGTTTTTT. Together with reference TRBV2 and TRBJ2-2, the CDR3 gives the full variable domain: EPEVTQTPSHQVTQMGQEVILRCVPISNHLYFYWYRQILGQKVEFLVSFYNNEISEKSEIFDDQFSVERPDGSNFTLKIRSTKLEDSAMYFCASSETARTGELFFGEGSRLTVL.

This clone came up a few times. Other DNA sequences from this sample encode an identical CDR3 as well. The V call is TRBV4-1, the J call TRBJ1-1; TRBD1 aligns across 8 bases. This CDR3 has 13 residues. CDR1 and CDR2 from the germline V gene are MGHRA and YSYEKL. Trimming cost V 6 bases and J 3 bases; bases outside gene matches: 3. The CDR3 here is CASSQDRDTEAFF. DNA of the CDR3: TGCGCCAGCAGTCAGGACAGGGACACTGAAGCTTTCTTT.

This clone was seen more than once but under ten times. The chain uses TRBV7-8 and TRBJ1-5, with no clear D. CDR3 length equals 15 residues. V shed 8 bases and J shed 0 bases, with 14 bases lying between them. The germline V gene has CDR1 SGHVS and CDR2 FQNEAQ. Here the CDR3 DNA reads TGTGCCAGCGCCCCTAGCCAGCATAGCAATCAGCCCCAGCATTTT. This codes for CASAPSQHSNQPQHF.

This clone showed up just a few times. The V and J genes are TRBV4-1 and TRBJ1-2; no definite D call. The CDR3 consists of 15 residues. Trimming removed 8 bases at V and 2 bases at J, with 18 bases between. CDR1 is MGHRA and CDR2 is YSYEKL in the germline V gene. The CDR3 DNA reads TGCGCCAGCCAACCCGAGGGCGGAGGCAACTATGGCTACACCTTC. Protein: CASQPEGGGNYGYTF.

The J gene is TRBJ1-2, the V gene TRBV6-1, with TRBD1 matching 7 bases. The CDR3 has 14 amino acids. V was pared by 8 bases and J by 6 bases, with 12 bases of the junction left unmatched. The germline CDR1 and CDR2 sequences are MNHNS and SASEGT. The CDR3 sequence is CASRERQGVDGYTF. In nucleotides, the CDR3 is TGTGCCAGCCGAGAAAGACAGGGCGTTGATGGCTACACCTTC.

The chain is built from TRBV6-5 and TRBJ2-1, with a tentative D call TRBD2 (5 bases). The CDR3 consists of 14 residues. With 2 bases removed from V and 4 bases from J, the gap between germline ends came to 9 bases. Germline CDR1 and CDR2: MNHEY and SVGAGI. CDR3 sequence (DNA): TGTGCCAGCAGTTACAGAGGGCCGTACAATGAGCAGTTCTTC. Its protein product is CASSYRGPYNEQFF.

The chain joins TRBV5-6 to TRBJ2-5, with 10 bases aligning to TRBD1. This CDR3 is 14 amino acids long. V lost 2 bases, J lost 5 bases, and 3 bases stayed unmatched. The germline V gene encodes CDR1 SGHDT and CDR2 YYEEEE. CDR3 DNA sequence: TGTGCCAGCAGCTTCGGGACAGGGGTGGAGACCCAGTACTTC. Translated: CASSFGTGVETQYF.

The chain has TRBV4-1 and TRBJ2-2, with D unclear. Looked up from germline, CDR1 is MGHRA and CDR2 is YSYEKL. The CDR3 has 16 residues. The V end was cut by 8 bases, the J end by 0 bases, with 16 bases between. This CDR3 reads CASRERGSSNTGELFF. The CDR3 region has the DNA TGCGCCAGCCGCGAGAGAGGATCCTCGAACACCGGGGAGCTGTTTTTT.